This T cell receptor beta chain stems from a study of T cells after yellow fever vaccination. TCRdb re-derived calls from the 5' RACE reads in MiXCR, one entry per CDR3 protein. The sample yields 300,000 to 400,000 distinct CDR3 sequences, approximately 12% seen once. Sequencing was performed on CD4+ T cells sorted from PBMCs, taken 15 days after the yellow fever booster vaccination. This receptor was identified in a man younger than 30 who received the YFV17D yellow fever vaccine.

The CDR3 spells CASSPDGTSGAHEQFF. The CDR3 bases are TGCGCCAGCAGCCCGGATGGGACTAGCGGGGCCCATGAGCAGTTCTTC. The genes are TRBV5-1 and TRBJ2-1; the match to TRBD2 covers 13 bases. Per germline, CDR1 SGHRS and CDR2 YFSETQ. The V gene end was trimmed by 4 bases and the J gene end by 8 bases; junction bases not matched to a gene: 9. The CDR3 is made up of 16 amino acids.